This TCR beta chain is from a study of blood T cells in healthy people across ages. The use of a sample-barcoded 5' primer and a J-beta primer mix characterized a second PCR of about 7 to 12 cycles. TCRdb fed the 5' RACE reads into MiXCR, producing one record per CDR3 protein. Of 1.5 million to 2 million distinct CDR3 sequences listed, approximately 50% were seen once; the top ten hold around 2.1%. Findings of the study overall: More naive CD4+ cells and higher diversity marked long-lived donors relative to aged donors. Donor CMV infection status was unknown, possibly confounding age-related changes in expanded clonotypes.

Germline V gene data show CDR1 as SGDLS and CDR2 as YYNGEE. The CDR3 totals 14 residues. With 0 bases removed from V and 8 bases from J, the gap between germline ends came to 12 bases. This clonotype was counted only a few times. What it binds is not known. The receptor was derived from a woman aged 40-49 years in good health. The chain combines TRBV9 with TRBJ2-1; unclear D gene. Sequencing input: blood. In DNA, the CDR3 is TGTGCCAGCAGCGTAGCTACGGGTGGCGATGAGCAGTTCTTC. Translation: CASSVATGGDEQFF. Complete variable domain (other parts from reference TRBV9 and TRBJ2-1): DSGVTQTPKHLITATGQRVTLRCSPRSGDLSVYWYQQSLDQGLQFLIQYYNGEERAKGNILERFSAQQFPDLHSELNLSSLELGDSALYFCASSVATGGDEQFFGPGTRLTVL.